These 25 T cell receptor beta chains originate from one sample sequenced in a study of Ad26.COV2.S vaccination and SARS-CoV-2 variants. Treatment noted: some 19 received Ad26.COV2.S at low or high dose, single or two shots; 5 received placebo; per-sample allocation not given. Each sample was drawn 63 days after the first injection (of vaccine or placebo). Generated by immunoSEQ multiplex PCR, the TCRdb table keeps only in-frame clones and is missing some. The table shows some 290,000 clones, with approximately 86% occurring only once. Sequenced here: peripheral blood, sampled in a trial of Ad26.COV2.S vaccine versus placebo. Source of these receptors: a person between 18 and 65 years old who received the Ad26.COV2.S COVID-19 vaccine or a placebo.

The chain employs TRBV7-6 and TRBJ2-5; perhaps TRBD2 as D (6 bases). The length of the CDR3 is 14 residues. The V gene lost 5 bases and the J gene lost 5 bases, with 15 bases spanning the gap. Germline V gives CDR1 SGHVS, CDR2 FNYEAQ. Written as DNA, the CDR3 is TGTGCCAGCAGCCCACCTAGCGTTCGGGAGACCCAGTACTTC. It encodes CASSPPSVRETQYF.

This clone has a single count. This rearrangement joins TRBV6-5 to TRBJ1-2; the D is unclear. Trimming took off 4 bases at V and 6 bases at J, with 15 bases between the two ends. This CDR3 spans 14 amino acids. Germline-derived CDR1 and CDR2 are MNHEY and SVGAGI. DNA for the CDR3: TGTGCCAGCAGTTCGTTTTGGAGATCTGATGGCTACACCTTC. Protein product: CASSSFWRSDGYTF.

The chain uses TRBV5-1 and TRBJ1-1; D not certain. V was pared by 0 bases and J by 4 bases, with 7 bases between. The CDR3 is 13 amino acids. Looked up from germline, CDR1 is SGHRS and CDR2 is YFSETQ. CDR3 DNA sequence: TGCGCCAGCAGCTTGGTAGTGGGCACTGAAGCTTTCTTT. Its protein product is CASSLVVGTEAFF.

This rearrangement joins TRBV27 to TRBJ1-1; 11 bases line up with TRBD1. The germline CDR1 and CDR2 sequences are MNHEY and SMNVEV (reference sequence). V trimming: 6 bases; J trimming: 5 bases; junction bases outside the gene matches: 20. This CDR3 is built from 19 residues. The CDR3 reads CASSRSVPDRGLRGTEAFF. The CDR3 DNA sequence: TGTGCCAGCAGCCGATCTGTCCCGGACAGGGGGCTTCGAGGAACTGAAGCTTTCTTT.

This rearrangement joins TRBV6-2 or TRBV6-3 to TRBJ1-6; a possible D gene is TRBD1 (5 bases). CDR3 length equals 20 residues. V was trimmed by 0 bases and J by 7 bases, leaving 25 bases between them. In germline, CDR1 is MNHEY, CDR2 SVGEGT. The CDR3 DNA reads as TGTGCCAGCAGTTACTCGATCTTGTCCCCCGAAACAGGTGAAAATTCACCCCTCCACTTT. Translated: CASSYSILSPETGENSPLHF.

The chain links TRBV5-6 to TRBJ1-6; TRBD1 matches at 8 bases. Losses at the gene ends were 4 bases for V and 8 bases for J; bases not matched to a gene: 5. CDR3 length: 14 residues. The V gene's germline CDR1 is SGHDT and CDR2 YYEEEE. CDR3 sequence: CASSITGGDSPLHF. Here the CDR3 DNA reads TGTGCCAGCAGCATCACAGGGGGGGATTCACCCCTCCACTTT.

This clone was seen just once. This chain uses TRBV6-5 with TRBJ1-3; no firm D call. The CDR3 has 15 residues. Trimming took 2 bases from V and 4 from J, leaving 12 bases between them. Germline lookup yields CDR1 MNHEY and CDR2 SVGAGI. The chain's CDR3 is CASSYRQSGGNTIYF. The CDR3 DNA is TGTGCCAGCAGTTACCGCCAAAGTGGGGGAAACACCATATATTTT.

CDR3 DNA: TGTGCCAGCAGCTTCACACCGGGACAGGGGAACACTGAAGCTTTCTTT. Protein product: CASSFTPGQGNTEAFF. The chain uses TRBV7-8 and TRBJ1-1; the match to TRBD1 covers 9 bases. CDR3 length: 16 residues. V shed 3 bases, J shed 1 base, and the junction held 6 bases outside the gene matches. In germline, CDR1 is SGHVS, CDR2 FQNEAQ.

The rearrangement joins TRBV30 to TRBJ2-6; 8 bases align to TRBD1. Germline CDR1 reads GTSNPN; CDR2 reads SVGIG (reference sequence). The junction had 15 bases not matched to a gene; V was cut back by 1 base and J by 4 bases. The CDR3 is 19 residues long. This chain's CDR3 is CAWSAYTPTRGPGANVLTF. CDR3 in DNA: TGTGCCTGGAGTGCATACACACCAACCAGGGGGCCCGGGGCCAACGTCCTGACTTTC.

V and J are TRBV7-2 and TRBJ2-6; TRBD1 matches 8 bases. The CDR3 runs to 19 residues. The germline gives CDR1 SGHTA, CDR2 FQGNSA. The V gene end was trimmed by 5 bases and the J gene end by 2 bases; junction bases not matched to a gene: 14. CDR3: CASSARDRLTSPGANVLTF. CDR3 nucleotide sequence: TGTGCCAGCAGCGCCCGGGACAGGCTAACCAGCCCTGGGGCCAACGTCCTGACTTTC.

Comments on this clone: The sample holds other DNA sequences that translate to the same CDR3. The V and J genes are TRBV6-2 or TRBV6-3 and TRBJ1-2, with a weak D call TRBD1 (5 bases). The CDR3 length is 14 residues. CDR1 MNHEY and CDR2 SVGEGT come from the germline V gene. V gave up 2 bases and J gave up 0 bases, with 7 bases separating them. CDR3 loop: CASSYRQTNYGYTF. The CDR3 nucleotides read TGTGCCAGCAGTTACAGACAGACTAACTATGGCTACACCTTC.

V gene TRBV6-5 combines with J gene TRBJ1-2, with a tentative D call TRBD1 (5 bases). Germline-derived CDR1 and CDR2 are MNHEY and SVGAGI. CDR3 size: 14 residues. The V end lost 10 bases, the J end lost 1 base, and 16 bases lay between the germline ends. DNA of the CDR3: TGTGCCACTCGAGGGGATGGAATTAACTATGGCTACACCTTC. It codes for CATRGDGINYGYTF.

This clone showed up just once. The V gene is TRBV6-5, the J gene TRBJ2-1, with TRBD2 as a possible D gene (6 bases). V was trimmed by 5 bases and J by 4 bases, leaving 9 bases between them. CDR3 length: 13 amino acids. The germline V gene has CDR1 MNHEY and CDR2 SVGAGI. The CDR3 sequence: CASSPRGYNEQFF. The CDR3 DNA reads TGTGCCAGCAGTCCCCGGGGGTACAATGAGCAGTTCTTC.

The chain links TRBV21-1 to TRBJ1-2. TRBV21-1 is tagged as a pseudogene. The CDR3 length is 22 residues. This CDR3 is CASSKGPLPSVGDRNPTYGYTF. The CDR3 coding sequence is TGTGCCAGCAGCAAAGGACCACTTCCTAGCGTTGGTGACAGGAATCCAACCTATGGCTACACCTTC.

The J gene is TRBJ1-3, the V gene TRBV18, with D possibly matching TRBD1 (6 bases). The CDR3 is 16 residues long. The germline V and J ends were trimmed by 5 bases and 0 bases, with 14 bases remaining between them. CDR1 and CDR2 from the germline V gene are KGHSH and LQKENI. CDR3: CASSDGQTPSGNTIYF. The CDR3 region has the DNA TGTGCCAGCTCAGACGGACAGACACCCTCTGGAAACACCATATATTTT. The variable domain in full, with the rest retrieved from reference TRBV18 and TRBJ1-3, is NAGVMQNPRHLVRRRGQEARLRCSPMKGHSHVYWYRQLPEEGLKFMVYLQKENIIDESGMPKERFSAEFPKEGPSILRIQQVVRGDSAAYFCASSDGQTPSGNTIYFGEGSWLTVV.

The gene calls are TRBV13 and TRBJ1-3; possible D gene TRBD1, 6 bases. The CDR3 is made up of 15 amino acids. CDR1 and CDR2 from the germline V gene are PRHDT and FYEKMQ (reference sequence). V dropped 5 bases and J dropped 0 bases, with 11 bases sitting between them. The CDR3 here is CASSPYRVSGNTIYF. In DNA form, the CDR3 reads TGTGCCAGCAGCCCTTACAGGGTCTCTGGAAACACCATATATTTT.

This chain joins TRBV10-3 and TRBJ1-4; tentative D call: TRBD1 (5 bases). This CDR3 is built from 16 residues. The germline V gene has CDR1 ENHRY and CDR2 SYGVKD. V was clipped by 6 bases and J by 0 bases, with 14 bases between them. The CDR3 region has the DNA TGTGCCATCAGGGGGGGAGAAAGTGCAACTAATGAAAAACTGTTTTTT. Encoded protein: CAIRGGESATNEKLFF.

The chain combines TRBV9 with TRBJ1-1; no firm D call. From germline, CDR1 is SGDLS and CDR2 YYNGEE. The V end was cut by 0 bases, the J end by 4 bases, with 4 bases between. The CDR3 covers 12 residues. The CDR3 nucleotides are TGTGCCAGCAGCGTAGAAGGCACTGAAGCTTTCTTT. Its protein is CASSVEGTEAFF.

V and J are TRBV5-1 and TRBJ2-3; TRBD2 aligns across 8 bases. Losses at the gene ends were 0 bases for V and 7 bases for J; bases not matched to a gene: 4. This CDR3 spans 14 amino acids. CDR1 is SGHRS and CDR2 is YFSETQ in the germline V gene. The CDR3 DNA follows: TGCGCCAGCAGCTTGGCGCTAGCGGGTTATACGCAGTATTTT. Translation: CASSLALAGYTQYF.

The DNA of the CDR3 is TGTGCCAGCAGCCCACACCAAGGGGGGCAGGAGACCCAGTACTTC. This gives the protein CASSPHQGGQETQYF. The chain links TRBV7-8 to TRBJ2-5, with D perhaps given as TRBD1 or TRBD2 (6 bases each). The CDR3 loop spans 15 amino acids. Germline assignment: CDR1 SGHVS and CDR2 FQNEAQ. Between the trimmed V and J ends, which lost 5 bases and 5 bases, there was a span of 18 bases. The entire variable domain, with the rest obtained from reference TRBV7-8 and TRBJ2-5, is as follows: GAGVSQSPRYKVAKRGQDVALRCDPISGHVSLFWYQQALGQGPEFLTYFQNEAQLDKSGLPSDRFFAERPEGSVSTLKIQRTQQEDSAVYLCASSPHQGGQETQYFGPGTRLLVL.

CDR3 region: CASSSDSQNNQPQHF. The CDR3 DNA reads TGTGCCAGCAGTTCGGACAGCCAAAACAATCAGCCCCAGCATTTT. This chain links TRBV7-8 with TRBJ1-5, with D possibly being TRBD1 (6 bases). Germline lookup yields CDR1 SGHVS and CDR2 FQNEAQ. The CDR3 is 15 amino acids. V was clipped by 6 bases and J by 3 bases, with 15 bases between them.

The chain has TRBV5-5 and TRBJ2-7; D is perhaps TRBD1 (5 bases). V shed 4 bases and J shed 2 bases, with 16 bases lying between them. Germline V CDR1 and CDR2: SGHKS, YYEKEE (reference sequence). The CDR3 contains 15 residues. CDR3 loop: CASSASTGRPYEQYF. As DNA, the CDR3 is TGTGCCAGCAGCGCGTCAACAGGACGCCCCTACGAGCAGTACTTC.

DNA of the CDR3: TGTGCCAGCAGTTCGGACGGCCAAGAGACCCAGTACTTC. Its protein product is CASSSDGQETQYF. The rearrangement uses TRBV12-3 or TRBV12-4 and TRBJ2-5, with D uncertain. V lost 4 bases, J lost 1 base, and 7 bases lay in between. This CDR3 has 13 amino acids.

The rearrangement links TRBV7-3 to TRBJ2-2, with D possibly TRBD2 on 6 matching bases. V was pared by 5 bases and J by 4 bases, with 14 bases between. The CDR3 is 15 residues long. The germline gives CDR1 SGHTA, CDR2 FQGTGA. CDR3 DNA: TGTGCCAGCAGCCCCCCCGGGGGTAGCACCGGGGAGCTGTTTTTT. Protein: CASSPPGGSTGELFF.

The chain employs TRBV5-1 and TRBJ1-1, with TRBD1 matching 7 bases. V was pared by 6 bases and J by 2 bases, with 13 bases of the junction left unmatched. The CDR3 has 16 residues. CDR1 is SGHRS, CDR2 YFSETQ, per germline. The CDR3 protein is CASTPSGDSHNTEAFF. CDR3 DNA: TGCGCCAGCACTCCTTCGGGGGACAGCCACAACACTGAAGCTTTCTTT.